The sequence of this T cell receptor beta chain was determined in a study of blood T cell repertoires in COVID-19. Study background: Acute and convalescent COVID-19 specimens originated in the United States, Italy and Spain.

As processed by the authors: Reference gene primer amplification gave estimated nucleated cell counts. Data came from immunoSEQ multiplex PCR; TCRdb stores just in-frame clones and leaves some out. V, J and clone size are taken as reported in that table, and D and trimming were inferred from the DNA itself. The sample lists about 200,000 clones, roughly 87% occurring once. CDR1 is SGDLS and CDR2 is YYNGEE in the germline V gene. The CDR3 has 15 amino acids. J lost 2 bases, V lost 0 bases, and 2 bases had no gene match. This chain uses TRBV9 with TRBJ2-1, with 7 bases that match TRBD1. Sequences were obtained from peripheral blood. The receptor comes from a man in his 60s with active or convalescent COVID-19. For the CDR3, the DNA is TGTGCCAGCAGCGTAGACAGGGGACCCTACAATGAGCAGTTCTTC. Translating gives CASSVDRGPYNEQFF.